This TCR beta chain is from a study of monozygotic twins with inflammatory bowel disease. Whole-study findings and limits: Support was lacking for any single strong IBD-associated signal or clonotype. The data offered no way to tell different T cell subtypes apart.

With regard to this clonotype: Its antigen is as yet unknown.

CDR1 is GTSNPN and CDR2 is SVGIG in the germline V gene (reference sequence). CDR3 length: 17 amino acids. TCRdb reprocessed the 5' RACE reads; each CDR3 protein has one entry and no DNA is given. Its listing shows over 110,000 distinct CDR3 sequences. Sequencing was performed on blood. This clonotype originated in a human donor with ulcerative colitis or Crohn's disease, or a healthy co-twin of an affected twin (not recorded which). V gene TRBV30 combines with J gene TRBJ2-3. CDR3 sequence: CAWSVGIGPSSTDTQYF.